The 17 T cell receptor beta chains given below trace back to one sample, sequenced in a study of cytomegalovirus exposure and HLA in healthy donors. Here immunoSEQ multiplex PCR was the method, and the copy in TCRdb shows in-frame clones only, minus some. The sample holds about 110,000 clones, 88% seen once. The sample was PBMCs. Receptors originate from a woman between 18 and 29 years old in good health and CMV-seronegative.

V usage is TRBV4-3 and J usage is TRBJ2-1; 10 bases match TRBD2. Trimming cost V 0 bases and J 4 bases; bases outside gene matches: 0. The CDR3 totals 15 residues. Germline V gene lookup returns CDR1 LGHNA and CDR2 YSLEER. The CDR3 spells CASSQEAGGYNEQFF. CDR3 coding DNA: TGCGCCAGCAGCCAAGAAGCGGGAGGGTACAATGAGCAGTTCTTC.

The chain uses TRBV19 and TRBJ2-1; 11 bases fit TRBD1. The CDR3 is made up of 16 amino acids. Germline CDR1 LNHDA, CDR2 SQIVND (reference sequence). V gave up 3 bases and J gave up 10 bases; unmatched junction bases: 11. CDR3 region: CASSISPGQGVPEQFF. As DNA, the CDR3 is TGTGCCAGTAGTATCTCTCCGGGACAGGGGGTTCCCGAGCAGTTCTTC.

CDR3 sequence (DNA): TGTGCCAGCAGCTTACAGAGGGACAGGGTGCCCGAAGCTTTCTTT. It is translated as CASSLQRDRVPEAFF. The chain employs TRBV7-8 and TRBJ1-1; TRBD1 agrees at 9 bases. Germline V gives CDR1 SGHVS, CDR2 FQNEAQ. The CDR3 has 15 residues. V was clipped by 2 bases and J by 8 bases; unmatched bases: 9.

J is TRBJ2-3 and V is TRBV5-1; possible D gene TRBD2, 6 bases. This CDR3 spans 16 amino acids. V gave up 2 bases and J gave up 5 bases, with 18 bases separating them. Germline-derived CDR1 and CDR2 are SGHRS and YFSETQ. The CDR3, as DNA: TGCGCCAGCAGCTTCGGGAGTACCTCCGGTGGAGATACGCAGTATTTT. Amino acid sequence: CASSFGSTSGGDTQYF.

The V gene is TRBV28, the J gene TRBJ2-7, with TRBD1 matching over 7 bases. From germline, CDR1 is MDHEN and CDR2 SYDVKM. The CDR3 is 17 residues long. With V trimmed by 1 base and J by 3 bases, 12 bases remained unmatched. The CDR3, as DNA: TGTGCCAGCAGTTTATTGAATGTTCGGGACAGAAACTACGAGCAGTACTTC. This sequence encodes CASSLLNVRDRNYEQYF.

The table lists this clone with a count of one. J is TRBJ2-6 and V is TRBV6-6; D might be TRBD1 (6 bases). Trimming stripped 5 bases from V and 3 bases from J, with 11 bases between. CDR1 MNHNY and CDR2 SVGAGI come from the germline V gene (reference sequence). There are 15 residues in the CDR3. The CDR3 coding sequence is TGTGCCAGCAGTACAGGGAAGGTTGGGGCCAACGTCCTGACTTTC. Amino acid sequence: CASSTGKVGANVLTF.

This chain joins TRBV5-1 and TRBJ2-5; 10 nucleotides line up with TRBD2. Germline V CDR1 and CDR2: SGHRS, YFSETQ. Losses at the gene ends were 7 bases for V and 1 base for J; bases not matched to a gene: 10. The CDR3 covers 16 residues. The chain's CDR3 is CASSVAGGQSQETQYF. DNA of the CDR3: TGCGCCAGCTCTGTAGCGGGGGGCCAGTCCCAAGAGACCCAGTACTTC.

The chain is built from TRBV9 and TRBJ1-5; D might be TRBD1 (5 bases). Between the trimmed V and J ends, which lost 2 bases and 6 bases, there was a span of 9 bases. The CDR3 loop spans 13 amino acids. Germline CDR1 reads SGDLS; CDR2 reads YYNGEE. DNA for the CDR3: TGTGCCAGCAGCGTGGGGGGGGGTCAGCCCCAGCATTTT. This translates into CASSVGGGQPQHF.

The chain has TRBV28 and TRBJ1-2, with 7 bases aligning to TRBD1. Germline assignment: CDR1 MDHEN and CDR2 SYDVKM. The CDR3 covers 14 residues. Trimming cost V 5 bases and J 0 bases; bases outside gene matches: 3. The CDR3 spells CASSQGQANYGYTF. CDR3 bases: TGTGCCAGCAGTCAAGGACAGGCTAACTATGGCTACACCTTC.

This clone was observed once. CDR3 nucleotide sequence: TGTGCCTGGAAGGGGACAGGAAGGAGGTTTTCACCCCTCCACTTT. As protein: CAWKGTGRRFSPLHF. V usage is TRBV28 and J usage is TRBJ1-6, with 8 nucleotides matching TRBD1. The CDR3 extends over 15 amino acids. CDR1 and CDR2 (germline): MDHEN, SYDVKM. The trim removed 11 bases at V and 9 bases at J, leaving 15 bases unmatched. Drawing the rest from reference TRBV28 and TRBJ1-6, the complete variable domain is DVKVTQSSRYLVKRTGEKVFLECVQDMDHENMFWYRQDPGLGLRLIYFSYDVKMKEKGDIPEGYSVSREKKERFSLILESASTNQTSMYLCAWKGTGRRFSPLHFGNGTRLTVT.

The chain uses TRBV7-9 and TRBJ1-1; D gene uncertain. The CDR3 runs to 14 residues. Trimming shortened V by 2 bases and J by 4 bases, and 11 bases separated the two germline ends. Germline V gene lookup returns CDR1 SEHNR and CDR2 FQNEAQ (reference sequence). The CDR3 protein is CASSLNGEGTEAFF. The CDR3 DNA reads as TGTGCCAGCAGCTTAAACGGTGAGGGCACTGAAGCTTTCTTT.

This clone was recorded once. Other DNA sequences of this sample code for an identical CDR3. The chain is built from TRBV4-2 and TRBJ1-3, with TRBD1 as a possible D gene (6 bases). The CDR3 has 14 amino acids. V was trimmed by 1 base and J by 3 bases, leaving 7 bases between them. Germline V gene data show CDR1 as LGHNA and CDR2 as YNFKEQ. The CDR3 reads CASSQVGGGNTIYF. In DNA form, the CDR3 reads TGTGCCAGCAGCCAAGTAGGGGGTGGAAACACCATATATTTT.

Here the CDR3 reads CAWNTGGGEQYF. In nucleotides, the CDR3 is TGTGCCTGGAATACGGGAGGAGGTGAGCAGTACTTC. The chain has TRBV30 and TRBJ2-7, with TRBD2 matching 7 bases. Germline trimming cut 4 bases from V and 7 bases from J; bases unmatched to any gene: 7. The CDR3 sequence is 12 residues long. Germline-derived CDR1 and CDR2 are GTSNPN and SVGIG (reference sequence).

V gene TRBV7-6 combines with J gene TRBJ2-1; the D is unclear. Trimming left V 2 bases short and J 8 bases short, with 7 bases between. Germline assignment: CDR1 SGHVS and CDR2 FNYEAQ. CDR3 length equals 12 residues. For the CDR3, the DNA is TGTGCCAGCAGCTTATTTCTTGATGAGCAGTTCTTC. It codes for CASSLFLDEQFF. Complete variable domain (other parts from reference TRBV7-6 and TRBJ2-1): GAGVSQSPRYKVTKRGQDVALRCDPISGHVSLYWYRQALGQGPEFLTYFNYEAQQDKSGLPNDRFSAERPEGSISTLTIQRTEQRDSAMYRCASSLFLDEQFFGPGTRLTVL.

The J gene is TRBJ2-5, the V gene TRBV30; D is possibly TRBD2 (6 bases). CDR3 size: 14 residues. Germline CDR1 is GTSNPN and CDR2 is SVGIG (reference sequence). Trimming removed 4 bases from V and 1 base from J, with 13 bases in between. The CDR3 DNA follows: TGTGCCTGGAAGGGTAGGAGGGTCCAAGAGACCCAGTACTTC. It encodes CAWKGRRVQETQYF.

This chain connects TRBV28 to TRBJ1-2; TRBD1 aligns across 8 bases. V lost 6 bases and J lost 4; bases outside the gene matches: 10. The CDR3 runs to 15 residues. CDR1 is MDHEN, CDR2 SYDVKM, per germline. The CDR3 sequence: CASSRPKTGGYGYTF. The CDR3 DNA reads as TGTGCCAGCAGCCGCCCGAAAACAGGGGGCTATGGCTACACCTTC.

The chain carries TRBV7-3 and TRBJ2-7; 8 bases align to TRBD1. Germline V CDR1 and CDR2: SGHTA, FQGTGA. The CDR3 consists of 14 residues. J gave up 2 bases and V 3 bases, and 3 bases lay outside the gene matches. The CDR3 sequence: CASSLGQAPYEQYF. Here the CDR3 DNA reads TGTGCCAGCAGCTTGGGACAGGCACCCTACGAGCAGTACTTC.